This T cell receptor (beta chain) was captured by sequencing in a study of blood T cells in healthy people across ages. This clonotype has only a few counts. V lost 3 bases and J 1 base, leaving 15 bases between the germline ends. The length of the CDR3 is 16 residues. Per the germline V gene, CDR1 is KGHSH and CDR2 is LQKENI. It was with a sample-barcoded 5' primer and a J-beta primer mix that a second PCR of about 7 to 12 cycles was run. TCRdb reanalysed the 5' RACE reads using MiXCR and keeps one entry per CDR3 protein. Of around 1.7 million distinct CDR3 sequences in the sample, roughly 28% were seen once.

This chain links TRBV18 with TRBJ2-5; tentative D call: TRBD2 (6 bases). The clonotype comes from a woman aged 30 to 39 in good health. The sample taken for sequencing was blood. The CDR3 sequence: CASSPYQEGPQETQYF. The CDR3 DNA follows: TGTGCCAGCTCACCCTACCAGGAGGGCCCCCAAGAGACCCAGTACTTC.